This T cell receptor beta chain was retrieved from a study of response to subunit inactivated influenza vaccine. Study-level results: Authors proposed each seasonal influenza vaccination draws in few new T cells.

TCRdb reprocessed the RT-PCR reads via MiXCR and lists one record per CDR3 protein. The sample lists 500,000 to 550,000 distinct CDR3 sequences; less than 7.5% were seen once. The V end lost 6 bases, the J end lost 0 bases, and 9 bases lay between the germline ends. Germline V gene data show CDR1 as DFQATT and CDR2 as SNEGSKA (reference sequence). CDR3 size: 12 residues. In this sample, this clonotype turned up a few times. What it binds is unknown. This clonotype was obtained from a man aged 50 to 69 who received an inactivated influenza vaccine. The source was PBMCs from blood, collected less than 30 months after vaccination. The rearrangement links TRBV20-1 to TRBJ2-7; the D gene is possibly TRBD1 (6 bases). CDR3 nucleotide sequence: TGCAGTGCCATGGACAGCTCCTACGAGCAGTACTTC. Residues: CSAMDSSYEQYF.